Included here is one TCR beta chain sequence, with context. With random hexamers, roughly 0.45 to 1 ug RNA was reverse transcribed. Each CDR3 protein gets one entry after TCRdb re-called the immunoSEQ multiplex PCR reads with MiXCR. Here the sample spans approximately 100,000 distinct CDR3 sequences, around 90% being singletons. The data stem from a study of CD8 T cells in Susac syndrome. The authors carried out high-throughput sequencing of TCR beta. They applied it to CD8+ and CD4+ T cells obtained from blood. The CDR3 consists of 17 residues. Germline loops: CDR1 LNHDA, CDR2 SQIVND (reference sequence). V dropped 8 bases and J dropped 0; count of bases not matched to a gene: 9.

Sequenced sample: CD8+ T cells from PBMCs. The clonotype comes from a human donor in good health. The gene calls are TRBV19 and TRBJ2-1; 11 positions agree with TRBD1. This CDR3 is CASGGQGAGSSYNEQFF. The CDR3 DNA reads as TGTGCCAGTGGTGGACAGGGGGCTGGAAGCTCCTACAATGAGCAGTTCTTC.